This entry lists 15 T cell receptor beta chains sequenced from one sample in a study of cytotoxic CD8 clonotypes in ibrutinib-treated CLL. Measured with immunoSEQ multiplex PCR; TCRdb has only the in-frame clones, and not every one. The sample lists about 160,000 clones; 84% were seen once. The sequenced sample was PBMCs, obtained after 24 months of ibrutinib treatment. These TCRs come from a human donor with chronic lymphocytic leukemia.

This clone was seen only once. The V call is TRBV28, the J call TRBJ2-1; the D gene is possibly TRBD1 (5 bases). Germline lookup yields CDR1 MDHEN and CDR2 SYDVKM. The germline V and J ends were trimmed by 8 bases and 0 bases, with 5 bases remaining between them. The CDR3 is made up of 12 amino acids. CDR3 nucleotide sequence: TGTGCCAGCGGGGCCTCCTACAATGAGCAGTTCTTC. Amino acid sequence: CASGASYNEQFF. The full variable domain, rest sourced from reference TRBV28 and TRBJ2-1, is DVKVTQSSRYLVKRTGEKVFLECVQDMDHENMFWYRQDPGLGLRLIYFSYDVKMKEKGDIPEGYSVSREKKERFSLILESASTNQTSMYLCASGASYNEQFFGPGTRLTVL.

This sequence joins TRBV7-8 and TRBJ1-2; D unclear. The CDR3 is 13 residues long. Between the trimmed V and J ends, which lost 2 bases and 13 bases, there was a span of 17 bases. Germline assignment: CDR1 SGHVS and CDR2 FQNEAQ. CDR3 nucleotides: TGTGCCAGCAGCTTACCATCGAAAGCCTCCCGCACCTTC. Encoded protein: CASSLPSKASRTF.

The chain combines TRBV7-6 with TRBJ1-4, with D maybe TRBD1 (6 bases). This CDR3 has 14 amino acids. Germline V gene data show CDR1 as SGHVS and CDR2 as FNYEAQ. Trimming took 7 bases from V and 6 from J, leaving 15 bases between them. CDR3 loop: CASTKGGDYEKLFF. The CDR3 region has the DNA TGTGCCAGCACCAAAGGGGGGGACTATGAAAAACTGTTTTTT.

This chain connects TRBV6-5 to TRBJ2-7; no clear D. CDR3 length equals 14 residues. Trimming took off 5 bases at V and 1 base at J, with 12 bases between the two ends. Germline V gene lookup returns CDR1 MNHEY and CDR2 SVGAGI. For the CDR3, the DNA is TGTGCCAGCAGTCTCCATGGGGATTCCTACGAGCAGTACTTC. Amino acids: CASSLHGDSYEQYF.

The chain is built from TRBV2 and TRBJ2-5; D is possibly TRBD1 (5 bases). The CDR3 is 16 residues long. Germline values: CDR1 SNHLY, CDR2 FYNNEI. V shed 7 bases and J shed 5 bases, with 23 bases lying between them. CDR3 coding DNA: TGTGCCAGCAATTTCGAGAGAACATCAGGGTACGAGACCCAGTACTTC. It specifies CASNFERTSGYETQYF.

Concerning this clone itself: The same CDR3 also results from other DNA sequences found in this sample. The chain combines TRBV6-6 with TRBJ1-2; D uncertain. V lost 2 bases and J lost 3, with 7 bases in between. In germline, CDR1 is MNHNY, CDR2 SVGAGI (reference sequence). CDR3 size: 13 residues. DNA of the CDR3: TGTGCCAGCAGTTACGACGGAGACTATGGCTACACCTTC. This gives the protein CASSYDGDYGYTF.

This clone has more than one count but fewer than ten. This chain joins TRBV9 and TRBJ2-1; D gene unclear. The germline CDR1 and CDR2 sequences are SGDLS and YYNGEE. Trimming removed 0 bases at V and 8 bases at J, with 12 bases between. This CDR3 contains 14 residues. The DNA of the CDR3 is TGTGCCAGCAGCGTAGCGGGCAGGTCGGATGAGCAGTTCTTC. It yields the protein CASSVAGRSDEQFF.

The V gene is TRBV7-3, the J gene TRBJ1-5; TRBD1 is a possible D gene (6 bases). This CDR3 region has 14 residues. The V and J ends lost 1 base and 7 bases respectively, with 11 bases between them. Per germline, CDR1 SGHTA and CDR2 FQGTGA. In nucleotides, the CDR3 is TGTGCCAGCAGCTTAAATGGGGGGCGACAGCCCCAGCATTTT. It encodes CASSLNGGRQPQHF. Full variable domain (remainder filled in from reference TRBV7-3 and TRBJ1-5): GAGVSQTPSNKVTEKGKYVELRCDPISGHTALYWYRQSLGQGPEFLIYFQGTGAADDSGLPNDRFFAVRPEGSVSTLKIQRTERGDSAVYLCASSLNGGRQPQHFGDGTRLSIL.

The chain joins TRBV7-9 to TRBJ2-5, with 7 bases identical to TRBD2. The V gene end was trimmed by 3 bases and the J gene end by 1 base; junction bases not matched to a gene: 5. The CDR3 extends over 15 amino acids. CDR1 is SEHNR, CDR2 FQNEAQ, per germline (reference sequence). The CDR3 loop is CASSFGGGTQETQYF. CDR3 nucleotides: TGTGCCAGCAGCTTTGGGGGGGGTACCCAAGAGACCCAGTACTTC.

This sequence joins TRBV5-4 and TRBJ1-3; 12 bases agree with TRBD1. The CDR3 runs to 16 residues. Trimming cost V 3 bases and J 3 bases; bases outside gene matches: 4. The germline CDR1 and CDR2 sequences are SGHNT and YYREEE (reference sequence). CDR3: CASSSGQGAGGNTIYF. CDR3 DNA sequence: TGTGCCAGCAGCTCGGGACAGGGGGCTGGTGGAAACACCATATATTTT.

The chain recombines TRBV6-5 with TRBJ1-5; 9 positions agree with TRBD1. The CDR3 contains 14 residues. The J segment lost 11 bases and the V segment lost 6 bases, leaving 11 bases of the junction unmatched. Germline V gene sequence: CDR1 MNHEY, CDR2 SVGAGI. The CDR3 DNA is TGTGCCAGCAGCCGACAGGGGGGAATTTGGGCCCAGCATTTT. Translated, it gives CASSRQGGIWAQHF.

The chain joins TRBV7-9 to TRBJ2-5, with D tentatively TRBD1 (6 bases). Trimming took off 4 bases at V and 2 bases at J, with 20 bases between the two ends. CDR3 length: 17 residues. Germline V gene data show CDR1 as SEHNR and CDR2 as FQNEAQ (reference sequence). DNA of the CDR3: TGTGCCAGCAGCTCTCCCCAAGCAGGGGCGATACAAGAGACCCAGTACTTC. This translates into CASSSPQAGAIQETQYF.

This clone was recorded a few times. The chain joins TRBV28 to TRBJ1-1, with 9 bases fitting TRBD1. The CDR3 contains 16 residues. Germline V gene data show CDR1 as MDHEN and CDR2 as SYDVKM. V lost 8 bases to trimming and J lost 4 bases; unmatched junction nucleotides: 14. CDR3 sequence (DNA): TGTGCCAGCGGCCCTGTACAGGGGGCAGGGAGCACTGAAGCTTTCTTT. It yields the protein CASGPVQGAGSTEAFF.

This rearrangement joins TRBV6-6 to TRBJ2-3; TRBD1 or TRBD2 may be the D gene (5 bases each). Trimming removed 5 bases from V and 5 bases from J, with 20 bases in between. This CDR3 comprises 16 residues. The germline V gene has CDR1 MNHNY and CDR2 SVGAGI (reference sequence). The DNA of the CDR3 is TGTGCCAGCAGTCGACCCCCGGGACCCGGCGGAGATACGCAGTATTTT. Protein product: CASSRPPGPGGDTQYF.

V and J are TRBV4-1 and TRBJ2-1; D perhaps matches TRBD2 (6 bases). The CDR3 extends over 17 amino acids. CDR1 and CDR2 (germline): MGHRA, YSYEKL. With 6 bases removed from V and 2 bases from J, the gap between germline ends came to 20 bases. CDR3 nucleotides: TGCGCCAGCAGGGTAAGGGGATCGGGAGAAACCTACAATGAGCAGTTCTTC. It is translated as CASRVRGSGETYNEQFF.